This passage covers 2 T cell receptor beta chains from one sample sequenced in a study of T cells in localized non-small cell lung cancer. Assay used: immunoSEQ multiplex PCR; TCRdb lists only in-frame clones, some missing. In the table there are about 27,000 clones, roughly 87% of which are singletons. This material consisted of peripheral blood, taken before any cancer treatment. The receptors come from a woman between 35 and 70 years old with stage I lung adenocarcinoma.

The chain has TRBV10-3 and TRBJ2-1; D may correspond to TRBD1 or TRBD2 (5 bases each). CDR3 length equals 16 residues. Germline CDR1 is ENHRY and CDR2 is SYGVKD. V lost 0 bases, J lost 8 bases, and 17 bases lay in between. The CDR3 DNA reads TGTGCCATCAGTGAGTCCCCGGGACGACCTGGAGATGAGCAGTTCTTC. This gives the protein CAISESPGRPGDEQFF.

CDR3 coding DNA: TGTGCCAGTTGGGACTCCGGGGAGCTGTTTTTT. Protein: CASWDSGELFF. The chain carries TRBV19 and TRBJ2-2; TRBD2 is a possible D gene (6 bases). The CDR3 extends over 11 amino acids. Trimming cost V 8 bases and J 6 bases, with 7 bases left between them. Per the germline V gene, CDR1 is LNHDA and CDR2 is SQIVND (reference sequence). The entire variable domain, with the rest obtained from reference TRBV19 and TRBJ2-2, is as follows: DGGITQSPKYLFRKEGQNVTLSCEQNLNHDAMYWYRQDPGQGLRLIYYSQIVNDFQKGDIAEGYSVSREKKESFPLTVTSAQKNPTAFYLCASWDSGELFFGEGSRLTVL.